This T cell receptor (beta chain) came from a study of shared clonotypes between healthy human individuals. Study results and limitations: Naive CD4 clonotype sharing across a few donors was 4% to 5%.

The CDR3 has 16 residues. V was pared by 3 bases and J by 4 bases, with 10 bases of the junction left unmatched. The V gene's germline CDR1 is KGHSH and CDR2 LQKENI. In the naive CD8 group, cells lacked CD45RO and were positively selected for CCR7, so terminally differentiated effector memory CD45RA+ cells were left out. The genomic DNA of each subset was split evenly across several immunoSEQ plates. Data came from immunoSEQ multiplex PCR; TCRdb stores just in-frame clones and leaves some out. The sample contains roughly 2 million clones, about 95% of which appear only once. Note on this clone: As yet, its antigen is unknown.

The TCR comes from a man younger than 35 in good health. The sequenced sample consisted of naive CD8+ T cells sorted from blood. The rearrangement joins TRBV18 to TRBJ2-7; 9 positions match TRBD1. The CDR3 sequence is CASSPPGTGYVYEQYF. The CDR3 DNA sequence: TGTGCCAGCTCACCCCCCGGGACAGGGTATGTGTACGAGCAGTACTTC.